The table lists the clone carrying this T cell receptor beta chain with many counts. Its target is unknown. These data are taken from a study of response to subunit inactivated influenza vaccine. General observations from the study: Authors suggested each seasonal influenza vaccination recruits few new T cells.

Trimming took 6 bases from V and 2 from J; bases not matched to a gene: 7. CDR3 length: 14 residues. Germline V lookup: CDR1 SGHRS, CDR2 YFSETQ. TCRdb reprocessed the RT-PCR reads via MiXCR and lists one record per CDR3 protein. In the table there are approximately 250,000 distinct CDR3 sequences, approximately 12% of which are singletons. The chain employs TRBV5-1 and TRBJ2-7; 8 bases are shared with TRBD2. This specimen consisted of non-naive T cells sorted from PBMCs, obtained around 15 days before vaccination. This TCR came from a man aged 45-65 years who received an inactivated influenza vaccine. CDR3 sequence (DNA): TGCGCCAGCAACAGCGGGGGATTGACCTACGAGCAGTACTTC. This sequence encodes CASNSGGLTYEQYF.